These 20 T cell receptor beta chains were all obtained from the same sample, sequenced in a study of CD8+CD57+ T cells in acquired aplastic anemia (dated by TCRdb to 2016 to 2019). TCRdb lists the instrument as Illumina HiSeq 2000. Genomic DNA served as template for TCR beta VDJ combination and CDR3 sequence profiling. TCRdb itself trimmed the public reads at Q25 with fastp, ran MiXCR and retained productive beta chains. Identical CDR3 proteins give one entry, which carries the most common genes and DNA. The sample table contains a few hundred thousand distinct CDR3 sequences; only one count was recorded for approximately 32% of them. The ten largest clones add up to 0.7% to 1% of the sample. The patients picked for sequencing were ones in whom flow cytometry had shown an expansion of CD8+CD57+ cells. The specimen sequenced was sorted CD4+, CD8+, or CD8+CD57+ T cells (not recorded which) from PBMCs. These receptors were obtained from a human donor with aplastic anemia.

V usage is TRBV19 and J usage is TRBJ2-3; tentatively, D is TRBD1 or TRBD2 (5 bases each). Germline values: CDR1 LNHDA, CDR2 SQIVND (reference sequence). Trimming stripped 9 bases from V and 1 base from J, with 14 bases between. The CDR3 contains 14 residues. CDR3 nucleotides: TGTGCCAGCTCAAGCCCGGGGCGCACAGATACGCAGTATTTT. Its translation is CASSSPGRTDTQYF.

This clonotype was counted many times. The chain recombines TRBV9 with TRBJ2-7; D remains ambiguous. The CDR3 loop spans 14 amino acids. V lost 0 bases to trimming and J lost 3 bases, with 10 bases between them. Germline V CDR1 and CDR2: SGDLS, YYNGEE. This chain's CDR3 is CASSVDPGLYEQYF. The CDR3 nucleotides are TGTGCCAGCAGCGTAGATCCCGGCCTCTACGAGCAGTACTTC.

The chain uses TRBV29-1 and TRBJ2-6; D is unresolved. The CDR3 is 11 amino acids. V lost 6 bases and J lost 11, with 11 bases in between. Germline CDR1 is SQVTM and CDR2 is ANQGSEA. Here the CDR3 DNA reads TGCAGCGTATCCGGAAACTACGTCCTGACTTTC. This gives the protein CSVSGNYVLTF.

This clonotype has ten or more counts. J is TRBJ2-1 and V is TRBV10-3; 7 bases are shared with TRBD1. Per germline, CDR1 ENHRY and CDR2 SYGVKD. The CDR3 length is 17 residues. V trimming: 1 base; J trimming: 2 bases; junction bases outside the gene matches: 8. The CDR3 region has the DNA TGTGCCATCAGTGAGTGGAAGGGGGCTGGGACCTACAATGAGCAGTTCTTC. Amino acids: CAISEWKGAGTYNEQFF.

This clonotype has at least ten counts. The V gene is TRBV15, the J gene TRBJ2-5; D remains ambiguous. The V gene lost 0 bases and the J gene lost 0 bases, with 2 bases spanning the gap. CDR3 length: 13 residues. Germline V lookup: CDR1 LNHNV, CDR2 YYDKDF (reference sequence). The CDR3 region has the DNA TGTGCCACCAGCAGAGATCACCAAGAGACCCAGTACTTC. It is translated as CATSRDHQETQYF.

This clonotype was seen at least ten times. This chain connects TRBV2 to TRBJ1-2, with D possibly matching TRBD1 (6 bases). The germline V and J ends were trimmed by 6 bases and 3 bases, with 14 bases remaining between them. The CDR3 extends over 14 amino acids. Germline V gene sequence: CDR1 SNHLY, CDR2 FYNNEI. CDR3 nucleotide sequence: TGTGCCAGCAGGGAAACCGGGGGCGACTATGGCTACACCTTC. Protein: CASRETGGDYGYTF.

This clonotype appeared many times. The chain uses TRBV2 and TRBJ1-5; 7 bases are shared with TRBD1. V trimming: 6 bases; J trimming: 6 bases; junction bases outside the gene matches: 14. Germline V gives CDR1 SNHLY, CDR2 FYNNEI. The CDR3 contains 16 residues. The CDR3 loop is CASSGRGGSSAQPQHF. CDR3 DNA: TGTGCCAGCAGCGGACGAGGGGGCAGTTCTGCTCAGCCCCAGCATTTT.

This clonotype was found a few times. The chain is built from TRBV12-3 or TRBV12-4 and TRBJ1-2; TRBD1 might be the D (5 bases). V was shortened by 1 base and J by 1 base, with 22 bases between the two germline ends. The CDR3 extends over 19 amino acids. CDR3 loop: CASSLVLGGAVTGNYGYTF. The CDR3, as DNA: TGTGCCAGCAGTTTAGTGTTGGGTGGGGCTGTAACGGGTAACTATGGCTACACCTTC.

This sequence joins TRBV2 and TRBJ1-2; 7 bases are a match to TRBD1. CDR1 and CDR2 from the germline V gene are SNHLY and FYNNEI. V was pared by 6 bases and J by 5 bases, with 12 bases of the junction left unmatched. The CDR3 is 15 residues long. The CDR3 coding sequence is TGTGCCAGCAGCCCGCAAGGGGGCTTGGCGTATGGCTACACCTTC. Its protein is CASSPQGGLAYGYTF.

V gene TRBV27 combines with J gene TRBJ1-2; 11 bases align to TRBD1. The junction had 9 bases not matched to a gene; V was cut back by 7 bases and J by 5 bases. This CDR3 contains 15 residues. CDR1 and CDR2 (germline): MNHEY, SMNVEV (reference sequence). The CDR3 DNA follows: TGTGCCAGCACTGCGGGGACAGGGGGTCAGTATGGCTACACCTTC. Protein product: CASTAGTGGQYGYTF.

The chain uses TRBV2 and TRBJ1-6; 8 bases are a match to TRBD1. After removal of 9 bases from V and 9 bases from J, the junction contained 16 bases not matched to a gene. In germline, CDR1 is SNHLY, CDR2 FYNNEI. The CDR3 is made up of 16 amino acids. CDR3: CARQEGTGGSVSPLHF. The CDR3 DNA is TGTGCCAGACAGGAAGGTACAGGGGGATCGGTTTCACCCCTCCACTTT.

The CDR3 is CSARVLRQAYEQYF. The CDR3 bases are TGCAGTGCTAGAGTTCTTCGGCAGGCCTACGAGCAGTACTTC. The chain recombines TRBV20-1 with TRBJ2-7, with D unclear. The CDR3 totals 14 residues. Germline V gives CDR1 DFQATT, CDR2 SNEGSKA (reference sequence). Trimming took off 1 base at V and 2 bases at J, with 12 bases between the two ends.

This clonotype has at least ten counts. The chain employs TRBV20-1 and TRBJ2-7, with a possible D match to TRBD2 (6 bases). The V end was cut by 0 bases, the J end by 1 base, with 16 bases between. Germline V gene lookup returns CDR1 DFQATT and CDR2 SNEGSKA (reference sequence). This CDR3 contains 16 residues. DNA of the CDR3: TGCAGTGCTAGAGACGAGCGGGTCTGGGCTTCCTACGAGCAGTACTTC. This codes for CSARDERVWASYEQYF.

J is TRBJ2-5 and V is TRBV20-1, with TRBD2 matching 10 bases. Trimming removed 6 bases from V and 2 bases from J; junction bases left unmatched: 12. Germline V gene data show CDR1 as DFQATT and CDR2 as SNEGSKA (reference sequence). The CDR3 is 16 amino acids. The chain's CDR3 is CSAPVSPSGGQETQYF. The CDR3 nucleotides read TGCAGTGCCCCGGTTAGCCCTAGCGGGGGACAAGAGACCCAGTACTTC.

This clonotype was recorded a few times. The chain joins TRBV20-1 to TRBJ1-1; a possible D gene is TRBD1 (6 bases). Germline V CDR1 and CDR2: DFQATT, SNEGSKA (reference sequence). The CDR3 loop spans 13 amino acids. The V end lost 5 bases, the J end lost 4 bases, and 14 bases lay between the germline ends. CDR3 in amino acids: CSAYRASGTEAFF. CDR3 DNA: TGCAGTGCTTACAGGGCTTCGGGCACTGAAGCTTTCTTT.

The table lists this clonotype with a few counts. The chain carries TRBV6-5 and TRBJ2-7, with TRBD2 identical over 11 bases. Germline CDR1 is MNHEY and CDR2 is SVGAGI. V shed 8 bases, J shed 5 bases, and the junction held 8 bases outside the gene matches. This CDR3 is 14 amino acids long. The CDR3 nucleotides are TGTGCCAGCGGTTTTAGCGGGAGGGCCCACGAGCAGTACTTC. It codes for CASGFSGRAHEQYF.

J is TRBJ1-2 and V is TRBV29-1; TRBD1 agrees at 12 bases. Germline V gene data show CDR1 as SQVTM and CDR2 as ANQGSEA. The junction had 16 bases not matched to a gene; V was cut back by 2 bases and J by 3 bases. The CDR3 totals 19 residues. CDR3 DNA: TGCAGCGTTGAAACTCCCACGTGGGACAGGGGGCGCTTATACTATGGCTACACCTTC. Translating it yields CSVETPTWDRGRLYYGYTF.

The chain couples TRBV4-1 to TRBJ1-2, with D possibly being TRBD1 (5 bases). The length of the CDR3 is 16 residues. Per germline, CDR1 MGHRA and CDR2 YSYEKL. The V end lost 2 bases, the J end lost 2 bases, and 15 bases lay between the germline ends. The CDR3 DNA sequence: TGCGCCAGCAGCCAAACGCCCTCTCGGGGGAACTATGGCTACACCTTC. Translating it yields CASSQTPSRGNYGYTF.

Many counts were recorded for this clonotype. CDR3 DNA: TGTGCCAGCAGCTTCGCAGGGGGCGGGTACGAGCAGTACTTC. It is translated as CASSFAGGGYEQYF. The chain employs TRBV5-4 and TRBJ2-7, with 8 bases aligning to TRBD1. The J segment lost 4 bases and the V segment lost 2 bases, leaving 5 bases of the junction unmatched. Germline CDR1 and CDR2: SGHNT and YYREEE (reference sequence). The CDR3 has 14 residues.

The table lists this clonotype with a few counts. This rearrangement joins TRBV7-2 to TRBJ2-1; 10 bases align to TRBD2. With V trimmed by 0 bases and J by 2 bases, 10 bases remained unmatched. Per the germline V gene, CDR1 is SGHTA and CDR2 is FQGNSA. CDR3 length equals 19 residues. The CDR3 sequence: CASSLASSSLAGAYNEQFF. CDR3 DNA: TGTGCCAGCAGCTTAGCGTCAAGTAGCCTAGCGGGAGCCTACAATGAGCAGTTCTTC.